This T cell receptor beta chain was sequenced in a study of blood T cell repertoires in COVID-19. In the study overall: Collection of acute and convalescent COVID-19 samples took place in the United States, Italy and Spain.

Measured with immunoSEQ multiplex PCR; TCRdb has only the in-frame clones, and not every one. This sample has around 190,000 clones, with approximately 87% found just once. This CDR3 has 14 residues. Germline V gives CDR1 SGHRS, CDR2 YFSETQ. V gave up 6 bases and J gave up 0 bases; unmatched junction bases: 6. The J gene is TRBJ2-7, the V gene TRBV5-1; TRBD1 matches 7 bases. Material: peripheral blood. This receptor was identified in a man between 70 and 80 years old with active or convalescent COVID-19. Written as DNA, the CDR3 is TGCGCCAGCACCATAGGACAGGCCTCCTACGAGCAGTACTTC. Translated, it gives CASTIGQASYEQYF.